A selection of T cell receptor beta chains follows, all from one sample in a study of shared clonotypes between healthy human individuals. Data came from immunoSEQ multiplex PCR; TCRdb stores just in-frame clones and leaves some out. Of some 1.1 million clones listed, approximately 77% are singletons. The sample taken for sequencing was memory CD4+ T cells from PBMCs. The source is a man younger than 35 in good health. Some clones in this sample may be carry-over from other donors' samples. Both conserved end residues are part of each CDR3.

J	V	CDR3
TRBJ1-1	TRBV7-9	CASSYLTGEAFF
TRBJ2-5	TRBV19	CASSLGFVGIQETQYF
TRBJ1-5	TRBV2	CASSQASFNQPQHF
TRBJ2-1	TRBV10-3	CAISESPAGGPNEQFF
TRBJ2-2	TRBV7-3	CASSLTTSGNTGELFF
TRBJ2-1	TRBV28	CASKETSGRTRYNEQFF
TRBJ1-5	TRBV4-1	CASSQLGLGGQPQHF
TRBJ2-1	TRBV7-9	CASSLATTGEVDEQFF
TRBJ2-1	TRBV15	CATSREGPSGSYNEQFF
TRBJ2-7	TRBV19	CASSLRDKSYEQYF
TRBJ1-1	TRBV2	CASSQGGPNTEAFF
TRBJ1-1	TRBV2	CASSEDQGNTEAFF
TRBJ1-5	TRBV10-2	CASTMAQRGQPQHF
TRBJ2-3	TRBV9	CASSETLADTQYF
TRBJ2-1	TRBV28	CASVQGAYNEQFF
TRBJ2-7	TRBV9	CASSPGLAGGPSYEQYF
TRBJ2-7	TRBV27	CASSLKSSYEQYF
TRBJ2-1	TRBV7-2	CASSLSGREQFF
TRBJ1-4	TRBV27	CASSSITESYNEKLFF
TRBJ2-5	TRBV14	CASSQERRAGAQYF
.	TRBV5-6	CASSSDNLGLAGAYEQYF
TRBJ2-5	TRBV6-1	CASSVSRQETQYF
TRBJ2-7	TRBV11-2	CASSSLQRGPTEQYF
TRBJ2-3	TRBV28	CASTPGLSRGRLSTDTQYF
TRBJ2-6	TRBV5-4	CASSLGGAGANVLTF
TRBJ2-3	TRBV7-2	CASSLARGRSTDTQYF
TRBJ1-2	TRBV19	CASSIKGRRYGYTF
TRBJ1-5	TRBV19	CASSTGDGYQPQHF
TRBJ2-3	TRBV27	CASRGQGTDTQYF
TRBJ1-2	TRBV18	CASSQARGPNYGYTF
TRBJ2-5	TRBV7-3	CASSIGPKETQYF
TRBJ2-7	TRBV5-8	CASSFYRGQYEQYF
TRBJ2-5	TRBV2	CASSYRTGGETQYF
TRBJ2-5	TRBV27	CASSPRAQETQYF
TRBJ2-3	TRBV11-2	CASRFLGDTQYF
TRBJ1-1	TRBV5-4	CASSPPKGRVDTEAFF
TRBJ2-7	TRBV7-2	CASSATSGRSYEQYF
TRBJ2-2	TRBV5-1	CATKSGVSDTGELFF
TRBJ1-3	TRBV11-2	CASSLDSAGGNTIYF
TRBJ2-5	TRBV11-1	CASSPHFWAADEETQYF
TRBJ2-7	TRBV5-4	CASSSTQGEQYF
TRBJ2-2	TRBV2	CASSDGRGTGELFF
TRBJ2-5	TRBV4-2	CASSQDPNRVEETQYF
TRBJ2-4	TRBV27	CVSSSPSTVAKNIQYF
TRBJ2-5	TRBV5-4	CASSLLSGGQETQYF
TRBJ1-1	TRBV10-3	CAIRRDAEASTEAFF
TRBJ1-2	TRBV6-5	CASSYEGIEGGYTF
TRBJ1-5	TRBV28	CASSNIRVSQPQHF
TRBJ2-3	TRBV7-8	CASSPSPGQGVTDTQYF
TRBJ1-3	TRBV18	CASSPQGTLRNTIYF